This entry lists 7 T cell receptor beta chains sequenced from one sample in a study of T-cell reconstitution after alpha-beta-depleted transplantation in children. Unique molecular identifiers were used in preparing the TCRbeta library. TCRdb independently ran MiXCR on the PCR reads; one entry per CDR3 protein. The sample has some 640,000 distinct CDR3 sequences, around 16% seen once. The specimen comprised PBMCs from the stem cell graft donor, sampled from the stem cell graft. These receptors originate from a human donor who donated a stem cell graft to a child with acute myeloid leukemia.

This clonotype has just a few counts. The chain links TRBV7-8 to TRBJ2-7; D may be TRBD1 or TRBD2 (6 bases each). V was trimmed by 1 base and J by 7 bases, leaving 17 bases between them. The germline V gene has CDR1 SGHVS and CDR2 FQNEAQ. The CDR3 covers 15 residues. The CDR3 nucleotides read TGTGCCAGCAGCTTAGGGGGGGCCGCGGTTGAAGAGCAGTACTTC. Its translation is CASSLGGAAVEEQYF. Full variable domain (outside the CDR3, taken from reference TRBV7-8 and TRBJ2-7): GAGVSQSPRYKVAKRGQDVALRCDPISGHVSLFWYQQALGQGPEFLTYFQNEAQLDKSGLPSDRFFAERPEGSVSTLKIQRTQQEDSAVYLCASSLGGAAVEEQYFGPGTRLTVT.

The chain uses TRBV5-1 and TRBJ1-5; D is ambiguous. This CDR3 is 14 amino acids long. Trimming removed 0 bases from V and 6 bases from J, with 10 bases in between. Germline V gives CDR1 SGHRS, CDR2 YFSETQ. CDR3 residues: CASSLAGESQPQHF. DNA for the CDR3: TGCGCCAGCAGCTTGGCCGGGGAAAGTCAGCCCCAGCATTTT.

The chain is built from TRBV6-6 and TRBJ2-3; D remains ambiguous. In germline, CDR1 is MNHNY, CDR2 SVGAGI (reference sequence). The CDR3 sequence is 15 residues long. Trimming pared 1 base from V and 3 bases from J, leaving 11 bases between. CDR3 nucleotides: TGTGCCAGCAGTTACTATCCGGAGTCAACAGATACGCAGTATTTT. This codes for CASSYYPESTDTQYF.

V is TRBV7-8 and J is TRBJ1-5, with 7 bases that match TRBD1. Germline assignment: CDR1 SGHVS and CDR2 FQNEAQ. The CDR3 is 18 residues long. V lost 1 base to trimming and J lost 3 bases; unmatched junction nucleotides: 12. The CDR3 is CASSLDVRQGLSNQPQHF. CDR3 in DNA: TGTGCCAGCAGCTTAGACGTCCGACAGGGACTTTCCAATCAGCCCCAGCATTTT.

This clonotype has only a few counts. The CDR3 DNA reads TGTGCCAGCAGCATCCGGACAGGGCCCACTAACTATGGCTACACCTTC. This gives the protein CASSIRTGPTNYGYTF. The chain recombines TRBV7-2 with TRBJ1-2, with 8 bases aligning to TRBD1. Per germline, CDR1 SGHTA and CDR2 FQGNSA. The CDR3 is 16 amino acids. V gave up 5 bases and J gave up 0 bases; unmatched junction bases: 8.

This clonotype was seen many times. The gene calls are TRBV2 and TRBJ1-5, with 7 bases lining up with TRBD1. The CDR3 has 20 amino acids. V lost 0 bases and J lost 2; bases outside the gene matches: 16. Germline CDR1 is SNHLY and CDR2 is FYNNEI. Written as DNA, the CDR3 is TGTGCCAGCAGTGAAGCCAAGGGGAGGGGGCGCTTCGCGGGCAATCAGCCCCAGCATTTT. Its translation: CASSEAKGRGRFAGNQPQHF.

This clonotype was found once. Here the CDR3 omits its conserved ending phenylalanine or tryptophan, so a read error is the likely source. In nucleotides, the CDR3 is TGTGCCAGCAGGTTCGGACAGCTTATTTACAATGAGCAGTTCGTC. Amino acid sequence: CASRFGQLIYNEQFV. This rearrangement joins TRBV28 to TRBJ2-1; D might be TRBD1 (6 bases). The V gene's germline CDR1 is MDHEN and CDR2 SYDVKM. The length of the CDR3 is 15 residues. Trimming removed 6 bases at V and 4 bases at J, with 16 bases between.